This T cell receptor beta chain was observed in a study of blood T cell repertoires in COVID-19. Overall study context: Donors in the United States, Italy and Spain gave samples during acute or convalescent COVID-19. Sample material is recorded as cDNA or gDNA derived from T cells, B-cell-depleted T cells, or PBMCs.

Per the original data handling: Quantification of nucleated cells was approximated via reference gene primer amplification. The table came from immunoSEQ multiplex PCR; TCRdb's copy has only in-frame clones and leaves some out. That table supplies the V and J calls and clone size; D and trimming were determined from the DNA. The repertoire holds 150,000 to 200,000 clones, with nearly 80% as singletons. The sequenced sample was peripheral blood. This clonotype was obtained from a woman older than 75 with acute or convalescent COVID-19.

The CDR3 nucleotides read TGCGCCAGCAGCTTGGGAGCCTCTGGGGCCAACGTCCTGACTTTC. Its protein product is CASSLGASGANVLTF. This chain uses TRBV5-1 with TRBJ2-6, with D unresolved. The germline V gene has CDR1 SGHRS and CDR2 YFSETQ. Deletions cut 0 bases from V and 0 bases from J, with 4 bases between. CDR3 length: 15 amino acids.